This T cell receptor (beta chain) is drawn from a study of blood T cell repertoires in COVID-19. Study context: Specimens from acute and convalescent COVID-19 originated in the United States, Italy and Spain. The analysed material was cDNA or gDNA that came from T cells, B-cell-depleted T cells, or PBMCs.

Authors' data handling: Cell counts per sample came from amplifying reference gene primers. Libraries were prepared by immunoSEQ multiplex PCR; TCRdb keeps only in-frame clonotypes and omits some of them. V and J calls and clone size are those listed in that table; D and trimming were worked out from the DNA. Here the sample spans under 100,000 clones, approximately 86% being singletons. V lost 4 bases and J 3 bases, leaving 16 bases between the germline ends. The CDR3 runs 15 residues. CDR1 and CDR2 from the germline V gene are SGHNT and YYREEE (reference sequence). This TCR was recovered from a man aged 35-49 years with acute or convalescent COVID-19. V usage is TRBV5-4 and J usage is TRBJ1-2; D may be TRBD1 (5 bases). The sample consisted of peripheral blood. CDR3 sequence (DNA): TGTGCCAGCAGCCTGCTGGAGGGACCGTACTATGGCTACACCTTC. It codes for CASSLLEGPYYGYTF.